This paragraph covers one T cell receptor beta chain sequence. Its antigen is currently unknown. This sample is drawn from a study of OX40 agonist ivuxolimab in advanced cancers. Turning to the study itself: Males comprised about 84% of the group, whose mean age was approximately 60 years (range about 20 to 90).

Trimming cost V 4 bases and J 4 bases; bases outside gene matches: 4. CDR1 is SGHRS, CDR2 YFSETQ, per germline. This CDR3 comprises 15 residues. Points from the study as a whole: Among expanded peripheral T cells, antigen specificity went undetermined.

Here immunoSEQ multiplex PCR was the method, and the copy in TCRdb shows in-frame clones only, minus some. The table records 13,000 to 15,000 clones, almost 80% of them present only once. The rearrangement links TRBV5-1 to TRBJ2-3, with TRBD2 matching 12 bases. The sequences come from CD4+ or CD8+ T cells sorted from blood, collected in a trial of the OX40 agonist ivuxolimab. The source is an adult with an advanced solid tumor such as melanoma, head and neck, liver or kidney cancer. The CDR3 DNA follows: TGCGCCAGCAGCCTGACTAGCGGGAGAGCAGATACGCAGTATTTT. Amino acids: CASSLTSGRADTQYF.